The entry below gives a single TCR beta chain sequence along with its context. CDR3 size: 15 residues. CDR1 SGHTA and CDR2 FQGNSA come from the germline V gene. The J segment lost 2 bases and the V segment lost 0 bases, leaving 1 base of the junction unmatched. This sample stems from a study of blood T cell repertoires in COVID-19. Here immunoSEQ multiplex PCR was the method, and the copy in TCRdb shows in-frame clones only, minus some. The sample yields more than 250,000 clones, around 90% seen once. The chain joins TRBV7-2 to TRBJ1-3, with 7 bases identical to TRBD1. This TCR was recovered from a woman in her 30s who had recovered from COVID-19. Sequencing used PBMCs or T cells enriched from blood (not recorded which). The CDR3 protein is CASSLATGAGNTIYF. CDR3 coding DNA: TGTGCCAGCAGCTTAGCCACAGGGGCTGGAAACACCATATATTTT.